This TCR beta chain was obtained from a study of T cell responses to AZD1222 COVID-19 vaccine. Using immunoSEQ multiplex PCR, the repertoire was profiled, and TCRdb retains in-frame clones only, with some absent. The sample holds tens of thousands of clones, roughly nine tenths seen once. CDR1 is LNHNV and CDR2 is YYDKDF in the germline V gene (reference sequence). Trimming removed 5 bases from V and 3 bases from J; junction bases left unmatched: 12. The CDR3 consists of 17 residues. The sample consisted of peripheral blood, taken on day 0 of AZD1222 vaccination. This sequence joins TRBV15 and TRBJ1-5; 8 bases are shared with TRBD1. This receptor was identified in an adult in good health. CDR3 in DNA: TGTGCCACCAGCGCAAGGAGGACAGGGACTATCAATCAGCCCCAGCATTTT. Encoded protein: CATSARRTGTINQPQHF.